The next 23 T cell receptor beta chains were all read from a single sample in a study of preoperative IRX-2 immunotherapy in early breast cancer. TCRdb's copy holds only in-frame clones and misses some; the assay was immunoSEQ multiplex PCR. The sample includes around 25,000 clones, about three quarters seen only once; the top ten take 5.5% to 8%. Treatment here: preoperative locoregional IRX-2 cytokine immunotherapy. The material was lymph node tissue, obtained after IRX-2 immunotherapy. These receptors all stem from a human donor with breast cancer.

This chain uses TRBV12-5 with TRBJ2-2, with 9 positions matching TRBD1. The CDR3 spans 16 residues. From germline, CDR1 is LGHNT and CDR2 FRNRAP. CDR3 nucleotides: TGTGCCAGCACCCTAACAGGGGGCTTAAACACCGGGGAGCTGTTTTTT. Translated: CASTLTGGLNTGELFF.

V and J are TRBV19 and TRBJ2-7; 7 bases fit TRBD2. Germline V gene sequence: CDR1 LNHDA, CDR2 SQIVND (reference sequence). V was clipped by 4 bases and J by 6 bases; unmatched bases: 12. This CDR3 region has 15 residues. CDR3 sequence (DNA): TGTGCCAGTAGTAAGGGGCGCGGGAGCAGCGGCGAGCAGTACTTC. Amino acid sequence: CASSKGRGSSGEQYF.

V and J are TRBV7-1 and TRBJ1-5, with a tentative D call TRBD1 (5 bases). TRBV7-1 is an open reading frame, and its role is uncertain. Trimming stripped 7 bases from V and 5 bases from J, with 12 bases between. The CDR3 is 13 residues long. DNA of the CDR3: TGTGCCAGCAACCTCGGGGACCATCAGCCCCAGCATTTT. This translates into CASNLGDHQPQHF.

This chain links TRBV5-1 with TRBJ2-1, with TRBD2 matching 11 bases. V lost 0 bases to trimming and J lost 4 bases; unmatched junction nucleotides: 12. The CDR3 contains 19 residues. CDR1 and CDR2 from the germline V gene are SGHRS and YFSETQ. The CDR3 here is CASSLEASGRRVEYNEQFF. In DNA form, the CDR3 reads TGCGCCAGCAGCTTGGAGGCTAGCGGGAGGAGGGTGGAATACAATGAGCAGTTCTTC.

The chain joins TRBV7-7 to TRBJ1-2; 12 bases are a match to TRBD1. Germline trimming cut 5 bases from V and 8 bases from J; bases unmatched to any gene: 12. This CDR3 comprises 16 residues. Germline CDR1 SSHAT, CDR2 FNYEAQ (reference sequence). CDR3 region: CASSPLPGQGAGGYTF. As DNA, the CDR3 is TGTGCCAGCAGCCCGCTCCCGGGACAGGGGGCCGGCGGCTACACCTTC.

V gene TRBV28 combines with J gene TRBJ2-7; perhaps D is TRBD1 or TRBD2 (6 bases each). The CDR3 consists of 13 residues. Germline values: CDR1 MDHEN, CDR2 SYDVKM. Trimming shortened V by 4 bases and J by 7 bases, and 14 bases separated the two germline ends. The CDR3 sequence: CASSSPGAREQYF. DNA of the CDR3: TGTGCCAGCAGTTCCCCGGGGGCGCGGGAGCAGTACTTC.

The chain employs TRBV1 and TRBJ1-4. TRBV1 is described as a pseudogene. This CDR3 comprises 13 residues. The CDR3 loop is CASSQGPGEKLFF. The CDR3 region has the DNA TGCGCCAGTAGCCAAGGACCGGGTGAAAAACTGTTTTTT.

This chain uses TRBV11-3 with TRBJ2-3, with a weak D call TRBD2 (5 bases). The germline CDR1 and CDR2 sequences are SGHNT and YENEEA. The CDR3 extends over 14 amino acids. V gave up 5 bases and J gave up 1 base, with 10 bases separating them. CDR3: CASSRRQGTDTQYF. The CDR3, as DNA: TGTGCCAGCAGCCGGAGGCAAGGCACAGATACGCAGTATTTT.

The V gene is TRBV28, the J gene TRBJ1-1; D is uncertain. The CDR3 loop spans 12 amino acids. Looked up from germline, CDR1 is MDHEN and CDR2 is SYDVKM. Trimming stripped 6 bases from V and 7 bases from J, with 12 bases between. The CDR3 DNA follows: TGTGCCAGCAGCTCCCGAAGGAATGAAGCTTTCTTT. Its protein product is CASSSRRNEAFF. Supplemented by reference TRBV28 and TRBJ1-1, the full variable domain reads DVKVTQSSRYLVKRTGEKVFLECVQDMDHENMFWYRQDPGLGLRLIYFSYDVKMKEKGDIPEGYSVSREKKERFSLILESASTNQTSMYLCASSSRRNEAFFGQGTRLTVV.

This chain links TRBV5-1 with TRBJ2-2; 11 bases match TRBD1. V gave up 4 bases and J gave up 5 bases; unmatched junction bases: 7. The germline CDR1 and CDR2 sequences are SGHRS and YFSETQ. This CDR3 has 16 amino acids. CDR3 nucleotide sequence: TGCGCCAGCAGCCCCGGACAGGGGGCGGTGACCGGGGAGCTGTTTTTT. Translated: CASSPGQGAVTGELFF.

This clone was counted only a few times. The CDR3 nucleotides are TGTGCCAGCAGTTACCGGGACAGGGGCAACACTGAAGCTTTCTTT. Translating gives CASSYRDRGNTEAFF. J is TRBJ1-1 and V is TRBV6-8; 10 bases map to TRBD1. This CDR3 is 15 amino acids long. Germline V gene sequence: CDR1 MNHGY, CDR2 SAAAGT. V dropped 2 bases and J dropped 2; count of bases not matched to a gene: 2.

The chain couples TRBV6-8 to TRBJ2-6; possibly TRBD1 for D (5 bases). Trimming took 5 bases from V and 1 from J, leaving 12 bases between them. The CDR3 sequence is 16 residues long. The germline CDR1 and CDR2 sequences are MNHGY and SAAAGT. This CDR3 reads CASSRKGISGANVLTF. In DNA form, the CDR3 reads TGTGCCAGCAGTCGAAAGGGGATTTCTGGGGCCAACGTCCTGACTTTC.

The rearrangement uses TRBV6-8 and TRBJ1-1; D unresolved. CDR3 length equals 14 residues. Germline lookup yields CDR1 MNHGY and CDR2 SAAAGT. Trimming pared 6 bases from V and 4 bases from J, leaving 15 bases between. The CDR3 coding sequence is TGTGCCAGCAGCCCAACGAGGGCGGGCACTGAAGCTTTCTTT. Residues: CASSPTRAGTEAFF.

V usage is TRBV19 and J usage is TRBJ2-4, with 12 bases identical to TRBD1. J gave up 9 bases and V 4 bases, and 10 bases lay outside the gene matches. Germline assignment: CDR1 LNHDA and CDR2 SQIVND (reference sequence). The CDR3 runs 16 residues. The CDR3 reads CASSSPGQGARGIQYF. CDR3 DNA sequence: TGTGCCAGTAGTAGCCCGGGACAGGGGGCAAGGGGCATTCAGTACTTC. Filled out from reference TRBV19 and TRBJ2-4, the complete variable domain reads DGGITQSPKYLFRKEGQNVTLSCEQNLNHDAMYWYRQDPGQGLRLIYYSQIVNDFQKGDIAEGYSVSREKKESFPLTVTSAQKNPTAFYLCASSSPGQGARGIQYFGAGTRLSVL.

This clone turned up a few times. The rearrangement joins TRBV11-3 to TRBJ1-3, with D tentatively TRBD1 (5 bases). CDR1 and CDR2 from the germline V gene are SGHNT and YENEEA. V was shortened by 3 bases and J by 5 bases, with 11 bases between the two germline ends. The CDR3 covers 14 residues. CDR3 DNA: TGTGCCAGCAGCTTGGTGGGGGTTAGAAACACCATATATTTT. Its protein is CASSLVGVRNTIYF.

CDR3 nucleotide sequence: TGTGCCAGCAGTTACGGAGGGGATGAATATACGCAGTATTTT. Protein sequence: CASSYGGDEYTQYF. V and J are TRBV6-8 and TRBJ2-3, with TRBD2 as a possible D gene (6 bases). The CDR3 has 14 residues. Trimming removed 2 bases at V and 7 bases at J, with 13 bases between. CDR1 MNHGY and CDR2 SAAAGT come from the germline V gene.

The chain uses TRBV9 and TRBJ1-1; no firm D call. The CDR3 is made up of 13 amino acids. CDR1 is SGDLS, CDR2 YYNGEE, per germline. V lost 0 bases and J 5 bases, leaving 8 bases between the germline ends. The CDR3 loop reads CASSVGKGTEAFF. CDR3 DNA: TGTGCCAGCAGCGTAGGGAAAGGAACTGAAGCTTTCTTT.

The gene calls are TRBV28 and TRBJ1-2; D ambiguous. The CDR3 runs to 12 residues. The V and J ends lost 4 bases and 6 bases respectively, with 9 bases between them. Germline V gene sequence: CDR1 MDHEN, CDR2 SYDVKM. For the CDR3, the DNA is TGTGCCAGCAGTTCGGAGCGTGATGGCTACACCTTC. It encodes CASSSERDGYTF.

The V gene is TRBV14, the J gene TRBJ1-3; D not resolved. Germline V CDR1 and CDR2: SGHDN, FVKESK. The CDR3 extends over 15 amino acids. Between the trimmed V and J ends, which lost 1 base and 5 bases, there was a span of 12 bases. The CDR3 bases are TGTGCCAGCAGCCAAGTAGTAACGGGTCGAAACACCATATATTTT. It specifies CASSQVVTGRNTIYF.

Turning to this clone: The junction departs from the called germline gene at one end, perhaps through a read error. This chain connects TRBV7-7 to TRBJ1-2; TRBD1 might be the D (6 bases). Germline loops: CDR1 SSHAT, CDR2 FNYEAQ (reference sequence). The CDR3 runs 14 residues. The CDR3 coding sequence is TGTGCCAGCAGCTTGGGGGGGGCCAACTATGGCTACACCTTT. Translation: CASSLGGANYGYTF. The whole variable domain, remainder taken from reference TRBV7-7 and TRBJ1-2, is GAGVSQSPRYKVTKRGQDVTLRCDPISSHATLYWYQQALGQGPEFLTYFNYEAQPDKSGLPSDRFSAERPEGSISTLTIQRTEQRDSAMYRCASSLGGANYGYTFGSGTRLTVV.

This clone was observed once. V usage is TRBV12-1 and J usage is TRBJ2-2; the table's TRBD1 call for D was not verified on the DNA. TRBV12-1 is recorded as a pseudogene. The CDR3 has 18 amino acids. The CDR3 protein is CASSFAGTGPRNTGELFF. The CDR3 DNA follows: TGTGCCAGCAGCTTTGCCGGGACAGGGCCAAGGAACACCGGGGAGCTGTTTTTT.

This clone was seen only once. The chain carries TRBV11-1 and TRBJ2-7, with 7 bases lining up with TRBD2. There are 16 residues in the CDR3. J lost 4 bases, V lost 1 base, and 10 bases had no gene match. CDR1 is SGHAT, CDR2 FQDESV, per germline (reference sequence). DNA for the CDR3: TGTGCCAGCAGCTTAGGGTGGGGGGGGACGGAGTACGAGCAGTACTTC. Translating gives CASSLGWGGTEYEQYF.

The chain couples TRBV19 to TRBJ1-1, with D possibly being TRBD1 (6 bases). The germline V and J ends were trimmed by 5 bases and 1 base, with 23 bases remaining between them. The CDR3 contains 18 residues. The V gene's germline CDR1 is LNHDA and CDR2 SQIVND (reference sequence). This CDR3 is CASSSRGGAFIGNTEAFF. In DNA form, the CDR3 reads TGTGCCAGTAGTTCGCGTGGGGGGGCCTTCATAGGGAACACTGAAGCTTTCTTT.